This T cell receptor beta chain was observed in a study of Graves' ophthalmopathy and Graves' hyperthyroidism. In the study overall: Untreated patients at initial diagnosis provided peripheral blood. Findings of the study overall: Most thyroid clonotypes expanded beyond 0.001 frequency were also found in blood.

TCR beta CDR3 amplification used RNA transcripts. Second-round multiplex PCR came after first-round RT-PCR with HTBI primers. Each CDR3 protein gets one entry after TCRdb re-called the multiplex PCR reads with MiXCR. This sample has approximately 210,000 distinct CDR3 sequences, with about 22% found just once. Diagnoses were established from clinical symptoms, serum thyroxine, TRAb, thyroid ultrasound and orbital computed tomography. This CDR3 comprises 15 residues. V lost 0 bases to trimming and J lost 6 bases, with 18 bases between them. The germline CDR1 and CDR2 sequences are DFQATT and SNEGSKA (reference sequence). This clonotype was counted between two and nine times. Its matching antigen is unknown.

Sequencing input: peripheral blood. The V and J genes are TRBV20-1 and TRBJ2-7, with D tentatively TRBD2 (5 bases). The source of this sequence is a woman between 45 and 60 years old with Graves' ophthalmopathy. The CDR3 is CSAREPASLTPEQYF. CDR3 DNA: TGCAGTGCTAGAGAACCCGCTAGCCTTACCCCCGAGCAGTACTTC.